The entry that follows covers one T cell receptor (beta chain) sequence. Its antigen is unknown. Likely a read error: the CDR3 ends without its conserved phenylalanine or tryptophan. The CDR3 has 17 residues. The trim removed 5 bases at V and 8 bases at J, leaving 13 bases unmatched. From germline, CDR1 is SEHNR and CDR2 FQNEAQ (reference sequence). These data belong to a study of regulatory T cells in long-lasting Graves disease. Findings of the study overall: Persistent patients shared under 3,000 public clonotypes among themselves. Newly diagnosed patients shared fewer, at more than 750. Persistent disease exhibited a predilection for TRBV28, TRBJ1-2 and TRBJ2-5. Possibly, too few samples lowered accuracy.

As for time point: newly diagnosed GD, antithyroid drugs for less than 3 months. With RNA extracted from PBMCs as input, the TCR library was made. EDTA tubes received 7.5 to 9 milliliters of collected peripheral blood. In building TCR beta libraries, iRepertoire HTBI primers were used together with Arm-PCR of CDR3 regions. One entry per CDR3 protein results from TCRdb running MiXCR on the multiplex PCR reads. Among 300,000 to 400,000 distinct CDR3 sequences, 18% were seen once, and the ten largest hold around 37%. Specimen: peripheral blood mononuclear cells (PBMCs), collected at new diagnosis, from a patient treated with antithyroid drugs. The chain links TRBV7-9 to TRBJ2-1, with 12 bases lining up with TRBD2. This receptor was obtained from a female donor with Graves disease. Here the CDR3 DNA reads TGTGCCAGCAGCCCGGCGATGACTAGCGGGAGTTTCCATGAGCAGTTCTGC. Its translation is CASSPAMTSGSFHEQFC.